The 30 T cell receptor beta chains below were found in one sample sequenced in a study of T cell responses to AZD1222 COVID-19 vaccine. Clones were read by immunoSEQ multiplex PCR, and TCRdb kept only the in-frame ones, dropping some. The table lists some 130,000 clones, approximately 90% of them singletons. Specimen: peripheral blood, collected on day 0 of AZD1222 vaccination. The receptors here all came from an adult in good health.

This clone was counted between two and nine times. The chain couples TRBV11-2 to TRBJ2-7; 10 nucleotides line up with TRBD1. Trimming removed 4 bases from V and 7 bases from J; junction bases left unmatched: 13. Germline-derived CDR1 and CDR2 are SGHAT and FQNNGV. This CDR3 has 16 amino acids. The CDR3 reads CASSSRPGQGNREQYF. CDR3 coding DNA: TGTGCCAGCAGCTCCAGACCGGGACAGGGGAATCGTGAGCAGTACTTC.

The gene calls are TRBV19 and TRBJ2-4; TRBD2 matches at 7 bases. The CDR3 is 13 residues long. V dropped 4 bases and J dropped 7; count of bases not matched to a gene: 4. Germline V gene data show CDR1 as LNHDA and CDR2 as SQIVND (reference sequence). CDR3 nucleotides: TGTGCCAGTAGTAGCGGGGGAGGGAACATTCAGTACTTC. It yields the protein CASSSGGGNIQYF.

Written as DNA, the CDR3 is TGTGCCTCCTACTTTGGACAGGGGTTCTATGGCTACACCTTC. Protein: CASYFGQGFYGYTF. This chain joins TRBV30 and TRBJ1-2; 9 positions agree with TRBD1. The CDR3 length is 14 residues. The V gene end was trimmed by 7 bases and the J gene end by 4 bases; junction bases not matched to a gene: 10. CDR1 is GTSNPN, CDR2 SVGIG, per germline (reference sequence).

The chain combines TRBV9 with TRBJ1-3, with unresolved D. V was pared by 3 bases and J by 4 bases, with 11 bases between. In germline, CDR1 is SGDLS, CDR2 YYNGEE. CDR3 length: 14 residues. The CDR3 loop reads CASSGRQIGNTIYF. The DNA for the CDR3 is TGTGCCAGCAGCGGACGGCAGATCGGAAACACCATATATTTT.

V is TRBV28 and J is TRBJ1-4, with a weak D call TRBD1 (5 bases). Looked up from germline, CDR1 is MDHEN and CDR2 is SYDVKM. The CDR3 has 15 amino acids. V dropped 4 bases and J dropped 6 bases, with 15 bases sitting between them. The DNA of the CDR3 is TGTGCCAGCAGTTCCCAGGGTTCGGGGGATGAAAAACTGTTTTTT. Encoded protein: CASSSQGSGDEKLFF.

V usage is TRBV3-1 (or the pseudogene TRBV3-2) and J usage is TRBJ2-2; no clear D. The CDR3 totals 13 residues. V was pared by 6 bases and J by 5 bases, with 10 bases between. CDR1 and CDR2 from the germline V gene are LGHDT and YNNKEL (reference sequence). This chain's CDR3 is CASRSKWTGELFF. CDR3 DNA: TGTGCCAGCAGGAGTAAATGGACCGGGGAGCTGTTTTTT.

Only one count was recorded for this clone. The chain links TRBV5-4 to TRBJ2-4, with 7 bases aligning to TRBD2. CDR1 and CDR2 from the germline V gene are SGHNT and YYREEE (reference sequence). The CDR3 runs 16 residues. V gave up 0 bases and J gave up 6 bases; unmatched junction bases: 9. CDR3 amino acids: CASSLGGGEGGNIQYF. The CDR3 region has the DNA TGTGCCAGCAGCTTGGGGGGGGGTGAGGGCGGAAACATTCAGTACTTC.

The chain combines TRBV2 with TRBJ2-7; tentatively, D is TRBD2 (5 bases). Germline V gene sequence: CDR1 SNHLY, CDR2 FYNNEI. The CDR3 has 13 amino acids. The V end was cut by 7 bases, the J end by 1 base, with 11 bases between. This CDR3 is CASIRETSYEQYF. The DNA for the CDR3 is TGTGCCAGCATAAGGGAGACATCCTACGAGCAGTACTTC. The full variable domain, rest sourced from reference TRBV2 and TRBJ2-7, is EPEVTQTPSHQVTQMGQEVILRCVPISNHLYFYWYRQILGQKVEFLVSFYNNEISEKSEIFDDQFSVERPDGSNFTLKIRSTKLEDSAMYFCASIRETSYEQYFGPGTRLTVT.

This chain connects TRBV6-5 to TRBJ2-7; D is ambiguous. The V end was cut by 5 bases, the J end by 1 base, with 15 bases between. Germline-derived CDR1 and CDR2 are MNHEY and SVGAGI. This CDR3 region has 15 residues. This chain's CDR3 is CASSMSQLRSYEQYF. CDR3 DNA sequence: TGTGCCAGCAGTATGTCTCAGTTGCGGTCCTACGAGCAGTACTTC.

The V gene is TRBV5-4, the J gene TRBJ1-1; D gene uncertain. The V end lost 3 bases, the J end lost 4 bases, and 10 bases lay between the germline ends. Germline V lookup: CDR1 SGHNT, CDR2 YYREEE (reference sequence). The CDR3 is made up of 13 amino acids. The CDR3 nucleotides read TGTGCCAGCAGCTGGGGAGACGGCACTGAAGCTTTCTTT. Its translation: CASSWGDGTEAFF.

This clone showed up just once. The CDR3 is CASREFNRGAAEAFF. In DNA, the CDR3 is TGTGCCAGCAGGGAGTTCAATAGGGGTGCGGCTGAAGCTTTCTTT. This rearrangement joins TRBV2 to TRBJ1-1; tentatively, D is TRBD1 (5 bases). This CDR3 comprises 15 residues. V was trimmed by 6 bases and J by 6 bases, leaving 20 bases between them. Per germline, CDR1 SNHLY and CDR2 FYNNEI.

The chain combines TRBV19 with TRBJ1-4; D remains ambiguous. V was pared by 5 bases and J by 0 bases, with 19 bases between. The CDR3 covers 18 residues. CDR1 is LNHDA and CDR2 is SQIVND in the germline V gene (reference sequence). The chain's CDR3 is CASSLPLRDGSTNEKLFF. CDR3 DNA sequence: TGTGCCAGTAGTCTCCCCTTACGTGATGGCTCAACTAATGAAAAACTGTTTTTT.

V and J are TRBV6-5 and TRBJ2-7; D could derive from TRBD1 or TRBD2 (5 bases each). V was shortened by 6 bases and J by 3 bases, with 12 bases between the two germline ends. CDR3 length: 13 residues. The germline V gene has CDR1 MNHEY and CDR2 SVGAGI. The CDR3 DNA reads TGTGCCAGCAGCCGGGACCCTGACTACGAGCAGTACTTC. As protein: CASSRDPDYEQYF.

The chain couples TRBV5-1 to TRBJ2-1; TRBD2 matches 12 bases. There are 15 residues in the CDR3. In germline, CDR1 is SGHRS, CDR2 YFSETQ. After removal of 6 bases from V and 4 bases from J, the junction contained 5 bases not matched to a gene. CDR3 nucleotides: TGCGCCAGCACGTCTAGCGGGGGGGAATACAATGAGCAGTTCTTC. Protein: CASTSSGGEYNEQFF.

This clone showed up just once. J is TRBJ2-1 and V is TRBV9; D possibly matches TRBD1 or TRBD2 (5 bases each). This CDR3 spans 13 amino acids. V lost 3 bases, J lost 10 bases, and 14 bases lay in between. The V gene's germline CDR1 is SGDLS and CDR2 YYNGEE. This CDR3 is CASSAGIRDEQFF. In nucleotides, the CDR3 is TGTGCCAGCAGCGCGGGAATCCGGGACGAGCAGTTCTTC.

The DNA of the CDR3 is TGTGCCTGCTTTGTAGCGGGAGGTGGCAATGAGCAGTTCTTC. Translation gives CACFVAGGGNEQFF. This chain uses TRBV30 with TRBJ2-1; TRBD2 matches at 10 bases. Germline CDR1 is GTSNPN and CDR2 is SVGIG (reference sequence). This CDR3 is built from 14 residues. Trimming at V came to 6 bases and at J to 6 bases, leaving 8 bases not matched to a gene.

The chain recombines TRBV3-1 (or the pseudogene TRBV3-2) with TRBJ1-1; D is unresolved. Germline V gene lookup returns CDR1 LGHDT and CDR2 YNNKEL (reference sequence). The CDR3 extends over 17 amino acids. V was cut by 0 bases and J by 1 base, with 15 bases left in between. The CDR3 reads CASSQDIRRQGNTEAFF. DNA for the CDR3: TGTGCCAGCAGCCAAGATATTCGTCGGCAAGGGAACACTGAAGCTTTCTTT.

The chain uses TRBV7-3 and TRBJ1-1; 8 bases map to TRBD1. CDR3 length equals 15 residues. The J segment lost 1 base and the V segment lost 5 bases, leaving 6 bases of the junction unmatched. The germline gives CDR1 SGHTA, CDR2 FQGTGA. The CDR3 reads CASSVTGARNTEAFF. The DNA for the CDR3 is TGTGCCAGCAGCGTGACAGGGGCCAGGAACACTGAAGCTTTCTTT.

This chain connects TRBV28 to TRBJ1-5; 8 bases map to TRBD1. The germline CDR1 and CDR2 sequences are MDHEN and SYDVKM. J lost 1 base, V lost 3 bases, and 5 bases had no gene match. The CDR3 totals 16 residues. CDR3 residues: CASSLARGQSNQPQHF. The CDR3 coding sequence is TGTGCCAGCAGTTTGGCCAGGGGGCAAAGCAATCAGCCCCAGCATTTT. The full variable domain, with the rest looked up from reference TRBV28 and TRBJ1-5, is DVKVTQSSRYLVKRTGEKVFLECVQDMDHENMFWYRQDPGLGLRLIYFSYDVKMKEKGDIPEGYSVSREKKERFSLILESASTNQTSMYLCASSLARGQSNQPQHFGDGTRLSIL.

The rearrangement joins TRBV27 to TRBJ2-3; perhaps D is TRBD1 or TRBD2 (5 bases each). The CDR3 is made up of 17 amino acids. V was shortened by 3 bases and J by 1 base, with 17 bases between the two germline ends. CDR1 MNHEY and CDR2 SMNVEV come from the germline V gene (reference sequence). CDR3 sequence (DNA): TGTGCCAGCAGTTTGGGGAGAAGGACACCCCGCACAGATACGCAGTATTTT. Translated, it gives CASSLGRRTPRTDTQYF.

CDR3 sequence (DNA): TGTGCCAGCAGCTATCTAACGGGAGAGGTCGAGCAGTACTTC. Protein: CASSYLTGEVEQYF. This chain links TRBV7-2 with TRBJ2-7; D possibly corresponds to TRBD2 (6 bases). Germline CDR1 SGHTA, CDR2 FQGNSA. Between the trimmed V and J ends, which lost 4 bases and 6 bases, there was a span of 16 bases. The CDR3 spans 14 residues.

The CDR3 reads CSVDSEPYNEQFF. CDR3 nucleotides: TGCAGCGTTGACTCCGAGCCATACAATGAGCAGTTCTTC. The J gene is TRBJ2-1, the V gene TRBV29-1; D call uncertain. This CDR3 spans 13 amino acids. Germline V lookup: CDR1 SQVTM, CDR2 ANQGSEA. The ends were cut back, 3 bases at V and 4 bases at J, with 10 bases in the middle.

CDR3 sequence reads: CASSFGGGQPQHF. DNA of the CDR3: TGTGCCAGCAGTTTTGGGGGTGGGCAGCCCCAGCATTTT. The genes are TRBV27 and TRBJ1-5; D possibly corresponds to TRBD1 (5 bases). The CDR3 loop spans 13 amino acids. The ends were cut back, 3 bases at V and 7 bases at J, with 10 bases in the middle. CDR1 MNHEY and CDR2 SMNVEV come from the germline V gene (reference sequence).

The chain recombines TRBV10-1 with TRBJ2-1; the match to TRBD1 covers 7 bases. Germline CDR1 reads WNHNN; CDR2 reads SYGVQD (reference sequence). The J segment lost 7 bases and the V segment lost 6 bases, leaving 3 bases of the junction unmatched. The CDR3 runs 12 residues. The CDR3 DNA sequence: TGCGCCAGCAGACTGACAGGGAATGAGCAGTTCTTC. Translation gives CASRLTGNEQFF.

The V and J genes are TRBV19 and TRBJ2-7; 7 bases are shared with TRBD1. The CDR3 runs to 14 residues. The junction had 10 bases not matched to a gene; V was cut back by 6 bases and J by 5 bases. Germline V CDR1 and CDR2: LNHDA, SQIVND (reference sequence). CDR3 amino acids: CASRSEDRLNEQYF. The CDR3 coding sequence is TGTGCCAGTAGATCCGAGGACAGGCTCAACGAGCAGTACTTC.

The V call is TRBV5-6, the J call TRBJ2-5, with D perhaps matching TRBD1 (5 bases). The CDR3 runs 16 residues. Per germline, CDR1 SGHDT and CDR2 YYEEEE. Trimming left V 3 bases short and J 2 bases short, with 17 bases between. The DNA for the CDR3 is TGTGCCAGCAGCTCCAAGGACCGACAGTCACAAGAGACCCAGTACTTC. Protein product: CASSSKDRQSQETQYF.

The J gene is TRBJ2-5, the V gene TRBV7-9, with D uncertain. CDR1 and CDR2 (germline): SEHNR, FQNEAQ (reference sequence). Deletions cut 4 bases from V and 3 bases from J, with 12 bases between. The CDR3 runs 14 residues. The CDR3 is CASSSDLTEETQYF. For the CDR3, the DNA is TGTGCCAGCAGCTCCGATCTAACTGAAGAGACCCAGTACTTC.

The chain recombines TRBV19 with TRBJ2-7, with D tentatively TRBD2 (5 bases). This CDR3 is built from 14 residues. Germline V gene lookup returns CDR1 LNHDA and CDR2 SQIVND (reference sequence). V shed 3 bases and J shed 3 bases, with 12 bases lying between them. The CDR3 DNA reads TGTGCCAGTAGTATTCTCCCTAGCAGCTACGAGCAGTACTTC. It specifies CASSILPSSYEQYF.

This clone came up once. The V gene is TRBV27, the J gene TRBJ1-5; tentative D call: TRBD1 (6 bases). The CDR3 consists of 13 residues. Germline V gene sequence: CDR1 MNHEY, CDR2 SMNVEV (reference sequence). V lost 8 bases and J lost 3, with 11 bases in between. CDR3 in DNA: TGTGCCAGCGGACAGATCTTCAATCAGCCCCAGCATTTT. Protein: CASGQIFNQPQHF.

This clone has only a few counts. This chain joins TRBV6-5 and TRBJ1-2, with D maybe TRBD1 (6 bases). Germline V gives CDR1 MNHEY, CDR2 SVGAGI. The CDR3 length is 13 residues. Between the trimmed V and J ends, which lost 6 bases and 1 base, there was a span of 9 bases. The CDR3 DNA is TGTGCCAGCAGGTTGGACAGTAACTATGGCTACACCTTC. Protein sequence: CASRLDSNYGYTF.